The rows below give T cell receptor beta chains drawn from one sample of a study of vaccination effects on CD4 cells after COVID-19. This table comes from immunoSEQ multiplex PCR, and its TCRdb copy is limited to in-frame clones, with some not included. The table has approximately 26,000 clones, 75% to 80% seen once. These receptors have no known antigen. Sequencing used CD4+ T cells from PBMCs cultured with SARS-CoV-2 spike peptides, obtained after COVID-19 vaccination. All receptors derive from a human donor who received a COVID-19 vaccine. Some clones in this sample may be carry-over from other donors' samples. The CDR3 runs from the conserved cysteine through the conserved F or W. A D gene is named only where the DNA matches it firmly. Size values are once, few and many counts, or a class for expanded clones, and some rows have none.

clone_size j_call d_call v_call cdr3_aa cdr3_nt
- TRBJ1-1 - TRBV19 CASRDTNTEAFF TGTGCCAGTAGGGACACTAACACTGAAGCTTTCTTT
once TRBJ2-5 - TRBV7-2 CASTRQGALNGGTQYF TGTGCCAGCACCCGCCAGGGAGCTCTTAATGGCGGGACCCAGTACTTC
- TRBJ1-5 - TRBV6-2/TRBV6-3 CASSTPDSNQPQHF TGTGCCAGCAGTACGCCAGATAGCAATCAGCCCCAGCATTTT
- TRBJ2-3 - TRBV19 CASSTFGGGTDTQYF TGTGCCAGTAGTACCTTCGGCGGGGGCACAGATACGCAGTATTTT
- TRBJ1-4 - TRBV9 CASSVADGSGGEKLFF TGTGCCAGCAGCGTAGCGGATGGTTCAGGCGGCGAAAAACTGTTTTTT
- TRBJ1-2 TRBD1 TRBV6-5 CAASEGAGYGYTF TGTGCCGCCTCCGAGGGGGCCGGCTATGGCTACACCTTC
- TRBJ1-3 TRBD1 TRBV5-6 CASSQGQDFSGNTIYF TGTGCCAGCAGCCAGGGACAGGACTTCTCTGGAAACACCATATATTTT
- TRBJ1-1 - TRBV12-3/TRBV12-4 CASRPSTLVGAFF TGTGCCAGCAGGCCCTCCACGCTGGTTGGGGCTTTCTTT
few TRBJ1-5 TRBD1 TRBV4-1 CASSQRQGNNQPQHF TGCGCCAGCAGCCAAAGACAGGGGAACAATCAGCCCCAGCATTTT
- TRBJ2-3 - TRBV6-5 CASSPPGRVDTQYF TGTGCCAGCAGTCCCCCCGGTAGGGTAGATACGCAGTATTTT
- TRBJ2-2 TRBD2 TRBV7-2 CASSLGSGGAVGGELFF TGTGCCAGCAGCTTAGGGAGCGGGGGGGCAGTAGGCGGGGAGCTGTTTTTT
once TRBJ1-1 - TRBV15 CATSGGGSLNTEAFF TGTGCCACCAGCGGAGGAGGAAGTCTGAACACTGAAGCTTTCTTT
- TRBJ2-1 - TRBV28 CASSLQGTVYNEQFF TGTGCCAGCAGTTTACAGGGGACGGTTTACAATGAGCAGTTCTTC
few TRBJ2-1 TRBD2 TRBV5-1 CASSSEGLDNNEQFF TGCGCCAGCAGCTCCGAGGGACTAGACAACAATGAGCAGTTCTTC
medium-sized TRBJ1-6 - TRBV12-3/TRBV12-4 CASSLQGPPPLHF TGTGCCAGCAGTTTACAGGGGCCGCCACCCCTCCACTTT
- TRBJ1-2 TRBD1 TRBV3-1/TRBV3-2 CASSPSTGYGYTF TGTGCCAGCAGCCCATCGACAGGGTATGGCTACACCTTC